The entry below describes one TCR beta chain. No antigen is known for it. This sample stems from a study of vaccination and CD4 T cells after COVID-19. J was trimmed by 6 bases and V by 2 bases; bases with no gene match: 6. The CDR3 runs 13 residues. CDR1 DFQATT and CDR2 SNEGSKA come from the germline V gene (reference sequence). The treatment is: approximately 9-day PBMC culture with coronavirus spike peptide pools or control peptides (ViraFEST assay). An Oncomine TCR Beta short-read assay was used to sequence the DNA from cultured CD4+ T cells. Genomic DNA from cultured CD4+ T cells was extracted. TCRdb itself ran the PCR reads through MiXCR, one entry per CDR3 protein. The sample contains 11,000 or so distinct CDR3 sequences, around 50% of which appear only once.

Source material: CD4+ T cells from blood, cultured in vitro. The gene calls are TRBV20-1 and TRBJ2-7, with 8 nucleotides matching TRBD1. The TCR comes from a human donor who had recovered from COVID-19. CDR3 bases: TGCAGTGCTAGAACGGACAGGGAAGGCGAGCAGTACTTC. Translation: CSARTDREGEQYF.